This T cell receptor beta chain was found in a study of blood T cell repertoires in COVID-19. Across the whole study: The United States, Italy and Spain were the sources of the acute and convalescent COVID-19 samples. T cells, B-cell-depleted T cells, or PBMCs supplied cDNA or gDNA.

The ends were cut back, 2 bases at V and 5 bases at J, with 6 bases in the middle. CDR1 and CDR2 (germline): MNHNY, SVGAGI (reference sequence). This CDR3 contains 13 residues. Authors' methods: From reference gene primer amplification, estimates of nucleated cell counts were derived. TCRdb keeps only in-frame clones here, not all; method: immunoSEQ multiplex PCR. D and trimming were read from the DNA, whereas the V and J calls and clone size are those reported in that table. The table has about 86,000 clones, roughly 80% seen once. The source is a man over 45 with acute or convalescent COVID-19. The sequenced material came from peripheral blood. This chain connects TRBV6-6 to TRBJ2-2; D gene uncertain. The CDR3 DNA reads as TGTGCCAGCAGTTACGAGGCGACCGGGGAGCTGTTTTTT. As protein: CASSYEATGELFF.